Shown below are 30 T cell receptor beta chains from a single sample sequenced in a study of metastatic and nonmetastatic thyroid tumors. TCRdb called clones again from the PCR reads with MiXCR. The table lists 75,000 to 100,000 clones, about 13% of them singletons. Thyroid surgery was preceded by no treatment in any patient. The material sequenced was blood. Receptors originate from a female donor with papillary thyroid cancer or a benign thyroid nodule (not recorded which). Some clones in this sample may be carry-over from other donors' samples.

The V call is TRBV2, the J call TRBJ2-7; maybe TRBD2 (6 bases). In germline, CDR1 is SNHLY, CDR2 FYNNEI. Trimming left V 7 bases short and J 0 bases short, with 10 bases between. The CDR3 totals 13 residues. The CDR3 coding sequence is TGTGCCAGCACCGGGACTGGCTCCTACGAGCAGTACTTC. This gives the protein CASTGTGSYEQYF.

This clone has a handful of counts. Possible read error: a much larger clone is one base away. The chain combines TRBV15 with TRBJ2-2; D is unclear. The CDR3 is made up of 15 amino acids. The V and J ends lost 0 bases and 5 bases respectively, with 10 bases between them. Looked up from germline, CDR1 is LNHNV and CDR2 is YYDKDF (reference sequence). CDR3 loop: CATSRDVSGTGELFF. CDR3 coding DNA: TGTGCCACCAGCAGAGATGTCTCCGGGACCGGGGAGCTGTTTTTT.

Ten or more counts support this clone. The chain uses TRBV3-1 and TRBJ2-5; D is tentatively TRBD1 or TRBD2 (5 bases each). The V end lost 3 bases, the J end lost 1 base, and 9 bases lay between the germline ends. This CDR3 contains 14 residues. Per the germline V gene, CDR1 is LGHDT and CDR2 is YNNKEL (reference sequence). The CDR3 protein is CASSQWGRQETQYF. DNA for the CDR3: TGTGCCAGCAGCCAGTGGGGACGCCAAGAGACCCAGTACTTC.

This clone showed up many times. The rearrangement links TRBV5-1 to TRBJ1-5, with TRBD1 identical over 7 bases. Germline V gene data show CDR1 as SGHRS and CDR2 as YFSETQ. This CDR3 has 18 residues. The trim removed 0 bases at V and 2 bases at J, leaving 11 bases unmatched. The CDR3 coding sequence is TGCGCCAGCAGCTTGGAGGACAGGACTCGTGACGGCAATCAGCCCCAGCATTTT. This encodes CASSLEDRTRDGNQPQHF.

This clone has at least ten counts. The chain carries TRBV12-3 or TRBV12-4 and TRBJ1-1; D gene uncertain. Trimming pared 0 bases from V and 2 bases from J, leaving 4 bases between. The CDR3 contains 13 residues. CDR3 in DNA: TGTGCCAGCAGTTTAGCCAGAAACACTGAAGCTTTCTTT. It is translated as CASSLARNTEAFF.

Ten or more counts support this clone. V is TRBV12-3 or TRBV12-4 and J is TRBJ1-2; 9 nucleotides match TRBD1. With 5 bases clipped from V and 3 bases from J, the junction kept 13 bases outside the gene matches. This CDR3 comprises 17 residues. Here the CDR3 reads CASSTLPGTGIHYGYTF. Here the CDR3 DNA reads TGTGCCAGCAGTACTCTCCCCGGGACAGGGATCCACTATGGCTACACCTTC.

The table lists this clone with many counts. The chain links TRBV24-1 to TRBJ2-2, with TRBD2 identical over 10 bases. Trimming cost V 9 bases and J 5 bases; bases outside gene matches: 8. From germline, CDR1 is KGHDR and CDR2 SFDVKD. The CDR3 is 15 residues long. The CDR3 DNA is TGTGCCACCGGTAGCAGAGCGGGAGGGACCGGGGAGCTGTTTTTT. The encoded protein is CATGSRAGGTGELFF.

About this clone: This clone may be a read error of a much larger clone one base away. The gene calls are TRBV7-9 and TRBJ1-1; TRBD1 might be the D (5 bases). The CDR3 runs to 11 residues. Trimming shortened V by 7 bases and J by 3 bases, and 6 bases separated the two germline ends. Germline V CDR1 and CDR2: SEHNR, FQNEAQ (reference sequence). CDR3 bases: TGTGCCAGCATCAGGGACACTGAAGCTTTCTTT. Its protein product is CASIRDTEAFF.

This clone appeared many times. This sequence joins TRBV6-1 and TRBJ2-1; a weak D match, TRBD2 (6 bases). Germline lookup yields CDR1 MNHNS and CDR2 SASEGT. The V end was cut by 5 bases, the J end by 6 bases, with 14 bases between. The CDR3 contains 14 residues. The CDR3 sequence: CASSWGDQSNEQFF. The CDR3 region has the DNA TGTGCCAGCAGTTGGGGGGATCAGAGCAATGAGCAGTTCTTC.

This clone was recorded many times. One junction end disagrees with the germline gene, perhaps due to a read error. This same CDR3 is encoded by further DNA sequences in the sample. The rearrangement links TRBV18 to TRBJ2-7, with TRBD1 identical over 8 bases. The germline V gene has CDR1 KGHSH and CDR2 LQKENI. The CDR3 runs to 16 residues. CDR3 amino acids: CASSPPIGQGAGEQYF. The CDR3 region has the DNA TGTGCCAGCTCACCACCAATCGGGCAGGGGGCAGGCGAGCAATACTTC. Full variable domain (remainder filled in from reference TRBV18 and TRBJ2-7): NAGVMQNPRHLVRRRGQEARLRCSPMKGHSHVYWYRQLPEEGLKFMVYLQKENIIDESGMPKERFSAEFPKEGPSILRIQQVVRGDSAAYFCASSPPIGQGAGEQYFGPGTRLTVT.

This clone is medium-sized by share. The chain is built from TRBV20-1 and TRBJ2-7, with TRBD2 matching 7 bases. Germline CDR1 DFQATT, CDR2 SNEGSKA (reference sequence). V gave up 3 bases and J gave up 2 bases; unmatched junction bases: 16. The CDR3 has 17 amino acids. The CDR3 loop is CSASYSGLGKYTYEQYF. In nucleotides, the CDR3 is TGCAGTGCTAGTTACAGTGGACTAGGGAAGTACACCTACGAGCAGTACTTC.

This clone occurred many times. V is TRBV4-3 and J is TRBJ2-7; D is unresolved. The V and J ends lost 1 base and 0 bases respectively, with 7 bases between them. From germline, CDR1 is LGHNA and CDR2 YSLEER. This CDR3 region has 14 residues. The CDR3 region has the DNA TGCGCCAGCAGCCAAGCCACTTTCTCCTACGAGCAGTACTTC. Its translation: CASSQATFSYEQYF.

This clone has a handful of counts. This clone may be a read error of a much larger clone one base away. The chain employs TRBV6-2 or TRBV6-3 and TRBJ2-3, with unresolved D. Per the germline V gene, CDR1 is MNHEY and CDR2 is SVGEGT. The CDR3 extends over 14 amino acids. The V and J ends lost 0 bases and 3 bases respectively, with 7 bases between them. The DNA for the CDR3 is TGTGCCAGCAGTTACTCGAGGTGTACAGATACGCAGTATTTT. Encoded protein: CASSYSRCTDTQYF.

This clone was counted many times. This sequence joins TRBV11-1 and TRBJ1-1; D gene ambiguous. Trimming removed 5 bases from V and 1 base from J, with 14 bases in between. The CDR3 runs to 15 residues. Per the germline V gene, CDR1 is SGHAT and CDR2 is FQDESV (reference sequence). The chain's CDR3 is CASSPRPSANTEAFF. CDR3 bases: TGTGCCAGCAGCCCTAGACCCTCCGCGAACACTGAAGCTTTCTTT.

This clone was counted at least ten times. The V gene is TRBV6-6, the J gene TRBJ2-5; D remains ambiguous. Germline assignment: CDR1 MNHNY and CDR2 SVGAGI (reference sequence). V lost 0 bases and J 5 bases, leaving 13 bases between the germline ends. The CDR3 runs 15 residues. CDR3 DNA: TGTGCCAGCAGTTACTCCATGGGCTCTGGGGAGACCCAGTACTTC. It specifies CASSYSMGSGETQYF.

This clone has ten or more counts. The rearrangement links TRBV4-2 to TRBJ2-3; TRBD1 or TRBD2 may be the D gene (6 bases each). CDR3 length: 17 amino acids. Germline V gene sequence: CDR1 LGHNA, CDR2 YNFKEQ. V was pared by 4 bases and J by 0 bases, with 17 bases between. CDR3 sequence reads: CASSPERGTSSTDTQYF. CDR3 sequence (DNA): TGTGCCAGCAGCCCGGAACGCGGGACATCTAGCACAGATACGCAGTATTTT.

This clone was recorded at least ten times. This chain links TRBV12-3 or TRBV12-4 with TRBJ2-7, with D perhaps matching TRBD2 (5 bases). The ends were cut back, 7 bases at V and 3 bases at J, with 16 bases in the middle. The CDR3 contains 14 residues. The CDR3 here is CASTPPGIFYEQYF. The CDR3 DNA follows: TGTGCCAGCACCCCCCCGGGGATTTTCTACGAGCAGTACTTC.

This clone was found many times. V gene TRBV9 combines with J gene TRBJ2-2, with unresolved D. The germline gives CDR1 SGDLS, CDR2 YYNGEE. The CDR3 length is 16 residues. Trimming removed 0 bases from V and 4 bases from J, with 13 bases in between. CDR3 DNA: TGTGCCAGCAGCGTAGGGGCAGTCCGAGGCACCGGGGAGCTGTTTTTT. Translation: CASSVGAVRGTGELFF.

This clone was recorded many times. The chain is built from TRBV9 and TRBJ2-2; 9 bases agree with TRBD2. This CDR3 is 15 amino acids long. V dropped 5 bases and J dropped 3; count of bases not matched to a gene: 5. The germline V gene has CDR1 SGDLS and CDR2 YYNGEE. The CDR3 DNA follows: TGTGCCAGCAGGAAAGCGGGAGGAGACACCGGGGAGCTGTTTTTT. This sequence encodes CASRKAGGDTGELFF. The variable domain in full, completed from reference TRBV9 and TRBJ2-2, reads DSGVTQTPKHLITATGQRVTLRCSPRSGDLSVYWYQQSLDQGLQFLIQYYNGEERAKGNILERFSAQQFPDLHSELNLSSLELGDSALYFCASRKAGGDTGELFFGEGSRLTVL.

This clone was counted many times. The gene calls are TRBV20-1 and TRBJ1-2, with 10 bases lining up with TRBD1. V trimming: 2 bases; J trimming: 2 bases; junction bases outside the gene matches: 2. The CDR3 is 14 amino acids. In germline, CDR1 is DFQATT, CDR2 SNEGSKA (reference sequence). CDR3 sequence: CSARLGQGNYGYTF. Here the CDR3 DNA reads TGCAGTGCTAGATTGGGACAGGGGAACTATGGCTACACCTTC.

At least ten counts were recorded for this clone. The genes are TRBV11-2 and TRBJ1-1, with D perhaps TRBD1 (5 bases). Trimming removed 5 bases at V and 1 base at J, with 11 bases between. CDR1 is SGHAT and CDR2 is FQNNGV in the germline V gene. There are 14 residues in the CDR3. The chain's CDR3 is CASSIRQWNTEAFF. CDR3 nucleotide sequence: TGTGCCAGCAGCATTCGACAGTGGAACACTGAAGCTTTCTTT.

This clone was observed many times. This chain joins TRBV9 and TRBJ1-5; D may be TRBD1 (6 bases). CDR1 and CDR2 from the germline V gene are SGDLS and YYNGEE. This CDR3 contains 15 residues. Trimming removed 3 bases from V and 4 bases from J, with 14 bases in between. The CDR3 bases are TGTGCCAGCAGCGAGGGGGGGTATGGAAATCAGCCCCAGCATTTT. Its translation: CASSEGGYGNQPQHF. Looking up the rest from reference TRBV9 and TRBJ1-5 gives the full variable domain: DSGVTQTPKHLITATGQRVTLRCSPRSGDLSVYWYQQSLDQGLQFLIQYYNGEERAKGNILERFSAQQFPDLHSELNLSSLELGDSALYFCASSEGGYGNQPQHFGDGTRLSIL.

V and J are TRBV3-1 and TRBJ1-4; D unresolved. The ends were cut back, 3 bases at V and 0 bases at J, with 5 bases in the middle. CDR3 length: 14 residues. Germline V gene lookup returns CDR1 LGHDT and CDR2 YNNKEL (reference sequence). The CDR3 DNA is TGTGCCAGCAGCCAGGGAGCAACTAATGAAAAACTGTTTTTT. Amino acid sequence: CASSQGATNEKLFF.

This clone was seen many times. The V gene is TRBV6-1, the J gene TRBJ2-7; weak D call: TRBD1 (5 bases). The CDR3 spans 16 residues. The V gene's germline CDR1 is MNHNS and CDR2 SASEGT. V was pared by 0 bases and J by 1 base, with 13 bases between. The chain's CDR3 is CASSEALQGASYEQYF. The CDR3 nucleotides read TGTGCCAGCAGTGAAGCGCTTCAGGGCGCTTCCTACGAGCAGTACTTC.

As for this clone: Possible read error: a much larger clone is one base away. The CDR3 sequence: CASSPELGTEAFF. For the CDR3, the DNA is TGTGCCAGCAGCCCGGAATTGGGGACTGAAGCTTTCTTT. The chain carries TRBV7-6 and TRBJ1-1, with no clear D. The ends were cut back, 5 bases at V and 5 bases at J, with 12 bases in the middle. Germline values: CDR1 SGHVS, CDR2 FNYEAQ. The length of the CDR3 is 13 residues.

This clone was recorded many times. J is TRBJ2-7 and V is TRBV28, with a tentative D call TRBD2 (5 bases). From germline, CDR1 is MDHEN and CDR2 SYDVKM. Trimming removed 8 bases from V and 3 bases from J, with 5 bases in between. This CDR3 is built from 10 residues. CDR3 DNA sequence: TGTGCCAGCGGACTCTACGAGCAGTACTTC. Translation: CASGLYEQYF.

The J gene is TRBJ2-5, the V gene TRBV11-2; TRBD1 agrees at 7 bases. This CDR3 is built from 16 residues. Germline V lookup: CDR1 SGHAT, CDR2 FQNNGV. J gave up 5 bases and V 2 bases, and 11 bases lay outside the gene matches. CDR3 bases: TGTGCCAGCAGCTTATATTGGGGACAGCGGAGGGAGACCCAGTACTTC. Its translation is CASSLYWGQRRETQYF.

About this clone: With a much larger clone just one base away, this may be a read error. V gene TRBV10-3 combines with J gene TRBJ2-5; 9 bases are shared with TRBD1. This CDR3 has 14 residues. The germline V gene has CDR1 ENHRY and CDR2 SYGVKD. The CDR3 region is CVISETGGSETQYF. The CDR3 DNA is TGTGTCATCAGTGAGACAGGGGGTAGCGAGACCCAGTACTTC.

This clone was detected many times. The V and J genes are TRBV6-2 or TRBV6-3 and TRBJ2-1; D is ambiguous. The V end was cut by 5 bases, the J end by 14 bases, with 13 bases between. This CDR3 has 11 amino acids. CDR1 and CDR2 from the germline V gene are MNHEY and SVGEGT. The CDR3 nucleotides read TGTGCCAGCAGTATATCGGATACCAAGTTCTTC. It specifies CASSISDTKFF.

This clone turned up a few times. A single base separates this from a much larger clone, so it may be a read error. V usage is TRBV2 and J usage is TRBJ2-7, with a possible D match to TRBD2 (5 bases). The CDR3 consists of 11 residues. The germline gives CDR1 SNHLY, CDR2 FYNNEI. Trimming took 10 bases from V and 2 from J, leaving 9 bases between them. Here the CDR3 reads CANGVTYEQYF. DNA of the CDR3: TGTGCCAACGGGGTGACCTACGAGCAGTACTTC.